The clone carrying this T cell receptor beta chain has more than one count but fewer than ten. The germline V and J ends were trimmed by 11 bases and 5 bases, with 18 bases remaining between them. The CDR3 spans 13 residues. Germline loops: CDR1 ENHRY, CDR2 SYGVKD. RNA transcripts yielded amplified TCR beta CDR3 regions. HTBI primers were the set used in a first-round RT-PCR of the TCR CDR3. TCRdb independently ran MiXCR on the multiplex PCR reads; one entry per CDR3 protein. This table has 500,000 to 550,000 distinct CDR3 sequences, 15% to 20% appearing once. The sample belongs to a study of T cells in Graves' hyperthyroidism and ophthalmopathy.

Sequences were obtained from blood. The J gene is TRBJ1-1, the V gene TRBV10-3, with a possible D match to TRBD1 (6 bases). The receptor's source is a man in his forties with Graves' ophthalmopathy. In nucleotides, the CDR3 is TGTGCCGTGCAGGGGACCCCGGAGACTGAAGCTTTCTTT. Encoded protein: CAVQGTPETEAFF.